The 13 T cell receptor beta chains listed next were all sequenced from one sample in a study of blood T cells in healthy people across ages. Next came a second PCR, run for about 6 to 12 cycles, which used a sample-barcoded 5' primer along with a J-beta primer mix. TCRdb re-called the 5' RACE reads through MiXCR, storing one row per CDR3 protein. The data hold more than 800,000 distinct CDR3 sequences, with about 28% observed a single time. The specimen was blood. These receptors were taken from a woman of 80 years or more in good health.

This clonotype has a count of ten or more. CDR3 region: CASSYPTSGGALDTQYF. In nucleotides, the CDR3 is TGTGCCAGCAGTTACCCCACTAGCGGGGGGGCCCTAGATACGCAGTATTTT. The rearrangement joins TRBV6-6 to TRBJ2-3, with TRBD2 matching 13 bases. The CDR3 spans 17 residues. Germline CDR1 reads MNHNY; CDR2 reads SVGAGI (reference sequence). With 2 bases clipped from V and 5 bases from J, the junction kept 7 bases outside the gene matches.

This clonotype was seen ten or more times. This chain connects TRBV5-1 to TRBJ2-1, with 8 bases lining up with TRBD1. V trimming: 1 base; J trimming: 7 bases; junction bases outside the gene matches: 4. Germline CDR1 and CDR2: SGHRS and YFSETQ. The CDR3 length is 14 residues. DNA of the CDR3: TGCGCCAGCAGCTTGCGGACAGGGTCGAATGAGCAGTTCTTC. It translates to CASSLRTGSNEQFF.

The V gene is TRBV12-3 or TRBV12-4, the J gene TRBJ1-4; no clear D. V was trimmed by 1 base and J by 5 bases, leaving 11 bases between them. CDR3 length: 15 amino acids. The CDR3 coding sequence is TGTGCCAGCAGTTTAGTGGAGGGCCTGAATGAAAAACTGTTTTTT. It codes for CASSLVEGLNEKLFF.

This clonotype appeared many times. The chain carries TRBV28 and TRBJ2-3; D may be TRBD2 (6 bases). CDR1 is MDHEN and CDR2 is SYDVKM in the germline V gene. The V and J ends lost 5 bases and 1 base respectively, with 13 bases between them. This CDR3 contains 15 residues. The CDR3 DNA reads TGTGCCAGCAGTATACCGGGAGAACGCACAGATACGCAGTATTTT. Protein product: CASSIPGERTDTQYF.

The table lists this clonotype with a few counts. The gene calls are TRBV27 and TRBJ2-1; the D gene is possibly TRBD2 (6 bases). The V gene's germline CDR1 is MNHEY and CDR2 SMNVEV (reference sequence). The CDR3 has 18 amino acids. V lost 1 base and J lost 0, with 16 bases in between. The CDR3 loop reads CASSLWWVSGTSYNEQFF. The CDR3 DNA reads as TGTGCCAGCAGTTTATGGTGGGTTAGCGGAACCTCCTACAATGAGCAGTTCTTC.

This clonotype appeared a few times. The rearrangement joins TRBV3-1 to TRBJ1-2, with 7 bases that match TRBD1. Germline V gene data show CDR1 as LGHDT and CDR2 as YNNKEL (reference sequence). J was trimmed by 3 bases and V by 6 bases; bases with no gene match: 4. There are 13 residues in the CDR3. This chain's CDR3 is CASSQTGHYGYTF. DNA of the CDR3: TGTGCCAGCAGTCAGACAGGGCACTATGGCTACACCTTC.

In the case of this clonotype: At one of its ends the junction is not consistent with the germline gene, which may arise from a read error. The rearrangement uses TRBV20-1 and TRBJ2-5, with a tentative D call TRBD2 (6 bases). CDR1 and CDR2 from the germline V gene are DFQATT and SNEGSKA (reference sequence). The CDR3 has 14 amino acids. The CDR3 spells CSAVRWGDQEAQYF. In DNA, the CDR3 is TGCAGTGCTGTTCGGTGGGGGGACCAAGAGGCCCAGTACTTC.

This clonotype was recorded many times. The J gene is TRBJ1-2, the V gene TRBV20-1, with TRBD1 matching 7 bases. This CDR3 is built from 12 residues. J was trimmed by 8 bases and V by 5 bases; bases with no gene match: 8. Germline V gene data show CDR1 as DFQATT and CDR2 as SNEGSKA (reference sequence). The CDR3 is CSALQGWIGYTF. The CDR3 bases are TGCAGTGCTTTACAGGGGTGGATAGGCTACACCTTC.

This chain links TRBV5-1 with TRBJ2-7; weak D call: TRBD2 (8 bases). The CDR3 has 15 residues. V was cut by 4 bases and J by 0 bases, with 14 bases left in between. Germline values: CDR1 SGHRS, CDR2 YFSETQ. The DNA for the CDR3 is TGCGCCAGCAGCCTTAGCGGGGACAGCTCCTACGAGCAGTACTTC. As protein: CASSLSGDSSYEQYF.

A word on this clonotype: Being one base from a much bigger clone, this may be a read error. V gene TRBV18 combines with J gene TRBJ2-5, with unresolved D. V lost 8 bases, J lost 1 base, and 11 bases lay in between. The CDR3 totals 13 residues. Germline CDR1 KGHSH, CDR2 LQKENI. CDR3 region: CASPQTLQETQYF. CDR3 coding DNA: TGTGCCAGCCCGCAGACACTCCAAGAGACCCAGTACTTC.

CDR3 in amino acids: CASSPGPVHEQYF. The CDR3 DNA follows: TGTGCCAGCAGTCCAGGACCAGTACACGAGCAGTACTTC. This chain connects TRBV27 to TRBJ2-7; D unclear. V was pared by 5 bases and J by 5 bases, with 13 bases between. CDR1 MNHEY and CDR2 SMNVEV come from the germline V gene (reference sequence). The CDR3 is 13 amino acids.

The V gene is TRBV2, the J gene TRBJ2-2; D gene ambiguous. This CDR3 is 14 amino acids long. Germline-derived CDR1 and CDR2 are SNHLY and FYNNEI. V lost 8 bases to trimming and J lost 5 bases, with 15 bases between them. In DNA, the CDR3 is TGTGCCAGCGCGGCACAGCTAGGGACCGGGGAGCTGTTTTTT. Encoded protein: CASAAQLGTGELFF.

This chain connects TRBV6-1 to TRBJ2-2; either TRBD1 or TRBD2 may fit D (5 bases each). CDR1 and CDR2 from the germline V gene are MNHNS and SASEGT. This CDR3 has 16 amino acids. The ends were cut back, 5 bases at V and 0 bases at J, with 13 bases in the middle. The CDR3 sequence is CASSKGDGPNTGELFF. The CDR3 DNA sequence: TGTGCCAGCAGTAAAGGGGACGGGCCGAACACCGGGGAGCTGTTTTTT.